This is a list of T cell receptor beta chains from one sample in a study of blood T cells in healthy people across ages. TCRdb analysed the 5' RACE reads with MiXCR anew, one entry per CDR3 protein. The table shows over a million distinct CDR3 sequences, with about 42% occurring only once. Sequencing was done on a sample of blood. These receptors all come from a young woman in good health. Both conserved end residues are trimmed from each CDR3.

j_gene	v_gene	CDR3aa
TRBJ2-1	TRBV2	ASSGTSGNNEQF
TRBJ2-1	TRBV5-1	ASSLAATSGSTFSYNEQF
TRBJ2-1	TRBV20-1	SARDRFGTDYNEQF
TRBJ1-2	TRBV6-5	ASSYSTATGGANYGYT
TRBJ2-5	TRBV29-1	SVDFREVGETQY
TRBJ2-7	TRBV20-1	SARDLSGRLAYGQY
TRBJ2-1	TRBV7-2	ASTHPGLAGYNEQF
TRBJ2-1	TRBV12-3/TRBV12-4	ASSRRGTSGGSSYNEQF
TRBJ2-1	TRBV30	AWSRSSSYNEQF
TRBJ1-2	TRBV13	ASSLMAGVHGYT
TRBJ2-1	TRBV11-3	ASSLGRAGVSSYNEQF
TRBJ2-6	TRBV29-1	SVEDGNRVSGANVLT
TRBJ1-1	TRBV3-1	ASSQATSEAF
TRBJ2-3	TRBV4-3	ASSQEPRLTDTQY
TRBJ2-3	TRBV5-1	ASSSTVDVWY
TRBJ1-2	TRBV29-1	STFSPIGGYT
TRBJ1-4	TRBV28	ASSPLTASANEKLF